This TCR beta chain was identified in a study of regulatory T cells in long-lasting Graves disease. The time point here: newly diagnosed GD, antithyroid drugs for less than 3 months. The TCR library was prepared using RNA isolated from PBMCs. The CDR3 contains 14 residues. Losses at the gene ends were 7 bases for V and 7 bases for J; bases not matched to a gene: 9. Per the germline V gene, CDR1 is MNHEY and CDR2 is SMNVEV (reference sequence). To make TCR beta libraries, researchers used iRepertoire HTBI primers and Arm-PCR of CDR3 regions. MiXCR, applied by TCRdb to the multiplex PCR reads, yields one record per CDR3 protein. The sample records 510,000 or so distinct CDR3 sequences, about 11% being singletons. This clonotype has ten or more counts. These records were also assigned to another study, of T cells in Graves' hyperthyroidism and ophthalmopathy.

This clonotype was sampled from a woman aged 25 to 45 with Graves disease. The V call is TRBV27, the J call TRBJ2-1; TRBD2 aligns across 8 bases. The starting material was peripheral blood mononuclear cells (PBMCs), obtained at new diagnosis, from a patient treated with antithyroid drugs. Written as DNA, the CDR3 is TGTGCCAGCAACCCAGCGGGAGTGGGAAATGAGCAGTTCTTC. It codes for CASNPAGVGNEQFF.